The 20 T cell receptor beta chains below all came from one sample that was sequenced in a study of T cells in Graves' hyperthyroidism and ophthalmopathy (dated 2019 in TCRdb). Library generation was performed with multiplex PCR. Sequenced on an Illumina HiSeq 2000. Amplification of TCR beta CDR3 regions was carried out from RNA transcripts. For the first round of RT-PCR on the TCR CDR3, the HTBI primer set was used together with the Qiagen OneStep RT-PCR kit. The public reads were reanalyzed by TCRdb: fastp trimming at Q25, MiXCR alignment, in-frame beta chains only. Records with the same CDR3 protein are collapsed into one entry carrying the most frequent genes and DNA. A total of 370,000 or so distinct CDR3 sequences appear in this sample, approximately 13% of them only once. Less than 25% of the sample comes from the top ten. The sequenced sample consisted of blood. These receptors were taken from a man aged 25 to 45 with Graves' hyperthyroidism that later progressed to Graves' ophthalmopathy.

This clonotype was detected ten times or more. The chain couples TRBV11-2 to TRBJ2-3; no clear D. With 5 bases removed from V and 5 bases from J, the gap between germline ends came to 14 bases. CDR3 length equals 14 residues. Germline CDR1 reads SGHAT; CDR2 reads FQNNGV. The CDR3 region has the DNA TGTGCCAGCAGCCCCCGGGCTCTCGGAGATACGCAGTATTTT. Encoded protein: CASSPRALGDTQYF.

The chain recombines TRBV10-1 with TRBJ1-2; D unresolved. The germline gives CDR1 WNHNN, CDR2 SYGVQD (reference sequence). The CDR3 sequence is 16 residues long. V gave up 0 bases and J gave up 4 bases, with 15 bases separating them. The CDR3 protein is CASSESEPSVGYGYTF. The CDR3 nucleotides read TGCGCCAGCAGTGAGTCGGAACCGTCGGTGGGCTATGGCTACACCTTC.

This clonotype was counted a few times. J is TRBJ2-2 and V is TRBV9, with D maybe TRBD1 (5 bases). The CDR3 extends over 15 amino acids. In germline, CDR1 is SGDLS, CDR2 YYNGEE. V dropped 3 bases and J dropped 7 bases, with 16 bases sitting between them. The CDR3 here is CASSDPGLGGGELFF. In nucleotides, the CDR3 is TGTGCCAGCAGCGATCCAGGGCTAGGCGGCGGGGAGCTGTTTTTT.

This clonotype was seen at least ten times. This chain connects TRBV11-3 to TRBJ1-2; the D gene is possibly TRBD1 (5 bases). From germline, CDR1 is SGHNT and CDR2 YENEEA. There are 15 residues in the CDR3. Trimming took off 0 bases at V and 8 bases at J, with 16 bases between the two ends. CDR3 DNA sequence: TGTGCCAGCAGCTTAGATCACAGGCCCCTGGACGGCTACACCTTC. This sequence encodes CASSLDHRPLDGYTF.

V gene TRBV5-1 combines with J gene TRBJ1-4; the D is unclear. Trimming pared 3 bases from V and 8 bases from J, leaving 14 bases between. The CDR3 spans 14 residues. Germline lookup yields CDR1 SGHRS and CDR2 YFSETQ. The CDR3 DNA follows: TGCGCCAGCAGCTACAGCCACCCAGAGGAAAAACTGTTTTTT. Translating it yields CASSYSHPEEKLFF.

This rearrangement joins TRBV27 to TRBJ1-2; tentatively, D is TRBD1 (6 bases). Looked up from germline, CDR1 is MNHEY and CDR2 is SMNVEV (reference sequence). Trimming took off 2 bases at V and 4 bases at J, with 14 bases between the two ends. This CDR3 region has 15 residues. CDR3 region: CASSLGPGEGYGYTF. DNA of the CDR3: TGTGCCAGCAGTTTAGGGCCAGGGGAAGGCTATGGCTACACCTTC.

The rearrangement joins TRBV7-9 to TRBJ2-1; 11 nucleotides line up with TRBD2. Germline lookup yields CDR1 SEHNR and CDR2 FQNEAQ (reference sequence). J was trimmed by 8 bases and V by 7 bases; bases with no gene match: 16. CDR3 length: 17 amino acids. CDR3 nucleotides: TGTGCCAGCAACCTAAAGTGGCTAGCGGGGGGATACGATGAGCAGTTCTTC. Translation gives CASNLKWLAGGYDEQFF.

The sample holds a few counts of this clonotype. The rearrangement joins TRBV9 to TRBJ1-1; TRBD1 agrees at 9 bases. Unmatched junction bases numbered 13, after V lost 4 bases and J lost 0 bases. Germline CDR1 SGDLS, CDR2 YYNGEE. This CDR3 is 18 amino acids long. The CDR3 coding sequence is TGTGCCAGCAGCTCCGGGACAGGGACAGTGGTAATGAACACTGAAGCTTTCTTT. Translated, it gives CASSSGTGTVVMNTEAFF.

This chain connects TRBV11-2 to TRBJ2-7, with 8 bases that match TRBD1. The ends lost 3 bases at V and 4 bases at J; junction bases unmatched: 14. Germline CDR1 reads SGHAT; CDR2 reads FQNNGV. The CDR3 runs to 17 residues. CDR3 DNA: TGTGCCAGCAGCTTCCTAGGACAGGGATCGTACGTTTACGAGCAGTACTTC. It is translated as CASSFLGQGSYVYEQYF.

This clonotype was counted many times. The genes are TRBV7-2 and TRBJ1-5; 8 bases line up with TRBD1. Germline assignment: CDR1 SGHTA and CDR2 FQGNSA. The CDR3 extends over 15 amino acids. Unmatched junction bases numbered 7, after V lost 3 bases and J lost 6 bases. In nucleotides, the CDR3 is TGTGCCAGCAGCTTCGGACAGGGCATGAGTCAGCCCCAGCATTTT. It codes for CASSFGQGMSQPQHF.

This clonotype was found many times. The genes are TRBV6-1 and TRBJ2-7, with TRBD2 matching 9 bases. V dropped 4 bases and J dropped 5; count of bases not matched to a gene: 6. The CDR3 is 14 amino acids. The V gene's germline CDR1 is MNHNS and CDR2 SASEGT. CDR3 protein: CASSGGGAWDEQYF. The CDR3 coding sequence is TGTGCCAGCAGTGGCGGGGGGGCGTGGGACGAGCAGTACTTC.

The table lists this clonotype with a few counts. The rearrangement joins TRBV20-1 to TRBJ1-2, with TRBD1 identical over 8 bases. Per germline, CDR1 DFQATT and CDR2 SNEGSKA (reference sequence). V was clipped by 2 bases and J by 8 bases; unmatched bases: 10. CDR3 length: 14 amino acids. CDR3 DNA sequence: TGCAGTGCTAGATCCGGACAGGGTATCGACGGCTACACCTTC. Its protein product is CSARSGQGIDGYTF.

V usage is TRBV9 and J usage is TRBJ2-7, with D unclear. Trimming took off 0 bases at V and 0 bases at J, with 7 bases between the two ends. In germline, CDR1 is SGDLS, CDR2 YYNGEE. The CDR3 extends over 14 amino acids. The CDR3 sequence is CASSVAEGSYEQYF. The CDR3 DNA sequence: TGTGCCAGCAGCGTAGCCGAAGGCTCCTACGAGCAGTACTTC.

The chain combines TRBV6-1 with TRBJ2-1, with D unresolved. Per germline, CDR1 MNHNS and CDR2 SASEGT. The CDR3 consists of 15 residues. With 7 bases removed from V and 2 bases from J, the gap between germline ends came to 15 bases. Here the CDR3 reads CASNPTLLTYNEQFF. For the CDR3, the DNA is TGTGCCAGCAACCCAACCCTACTTACCTACAATGAGCAGTTCTTC.

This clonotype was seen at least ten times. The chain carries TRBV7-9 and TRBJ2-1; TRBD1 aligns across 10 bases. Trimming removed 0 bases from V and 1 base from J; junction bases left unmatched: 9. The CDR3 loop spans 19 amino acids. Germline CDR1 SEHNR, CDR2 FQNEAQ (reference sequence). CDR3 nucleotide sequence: TGTGCCAGCAGCTTAGCCCAGGGACAGGGGATTGGGTCCTACAATGAGCAGTTCTTC. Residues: CASSLAQGQGIGSYNEQFF. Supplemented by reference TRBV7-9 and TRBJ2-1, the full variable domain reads DTGVSQNPRHKITKRGQNVTFRCDPISEHNRLYWYRQTLGQGPEFLTYFQNEAQLEKSRLLSDRFSAERPKGSFSTLEIQRTEQGDSAMYLCASSLAQGQGIGSYNEQFFGPGTRLTVL.

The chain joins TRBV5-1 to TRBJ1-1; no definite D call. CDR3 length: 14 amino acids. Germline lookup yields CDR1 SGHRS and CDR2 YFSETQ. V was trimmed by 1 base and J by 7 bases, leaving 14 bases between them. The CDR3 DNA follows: TGCGCCAGCAGCTTGTTCCCTGACACCCTTGAAGCTTTCTTT. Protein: CASSLFPDTLEAFF.

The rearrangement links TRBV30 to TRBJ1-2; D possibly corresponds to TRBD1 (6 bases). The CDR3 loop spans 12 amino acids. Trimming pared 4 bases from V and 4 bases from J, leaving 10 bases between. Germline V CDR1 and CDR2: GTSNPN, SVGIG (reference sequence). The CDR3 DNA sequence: TGTGCCTGGACAAGGGGGGTCTATGGCTACACCTTC. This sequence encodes CAWTRGVYGYTF.

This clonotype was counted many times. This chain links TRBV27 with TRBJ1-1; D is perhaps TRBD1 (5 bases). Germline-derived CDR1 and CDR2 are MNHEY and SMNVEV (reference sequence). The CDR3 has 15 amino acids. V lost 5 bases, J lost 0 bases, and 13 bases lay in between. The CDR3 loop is CASSEQGPMNTEAFF. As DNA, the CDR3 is TGTGCCAGCAGTGAGCAGGGACCCATGAACACTGAAGCTTTCTTT.

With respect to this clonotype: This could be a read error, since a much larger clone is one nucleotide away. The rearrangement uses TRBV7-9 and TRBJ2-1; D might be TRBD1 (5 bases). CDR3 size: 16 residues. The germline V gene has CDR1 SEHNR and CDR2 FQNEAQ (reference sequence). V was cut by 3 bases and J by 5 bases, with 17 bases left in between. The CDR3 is CASSFRIQVGHNEQFF. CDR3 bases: TGTGCCAGCAGCTTTAGAATCCAAGTGGGGCACAATGAGCAGTTCTTC.

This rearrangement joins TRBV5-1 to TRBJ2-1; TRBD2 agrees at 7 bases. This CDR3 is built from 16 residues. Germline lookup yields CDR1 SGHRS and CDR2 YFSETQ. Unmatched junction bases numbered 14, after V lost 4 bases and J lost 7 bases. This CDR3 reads CASSLWGGGGRNEQFF. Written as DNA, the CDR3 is TGCGCCAGCAGCCTATGGGGGGGGGGGGGGAGGAATGAGCAGTTCTTC.